This TCR beta chain came from a study of prognosis after radiotherapy for stage I lung cancer (dated by TCRdb to the early 2020s). The study in broad terms: Between early 2018 and January 2019, approximately 20 stage I NSCLC patients were enrolled in Nanjing, China. Newly diagnosed primary stage I lung tumors were present in 14 to 15 patients, and oligometastatic NSCLC after surgical resection of the primary tumor was present in a handful of patients. All patients were considered medically inoperable, owing to comorbidities in about 13 and refusal of surgery in about seven. The cohort comprised around 14 men and more than 5 women with a median age of around 70 years, ranging from roughly 50 to 84 years. Tumor histology was squamous cell carcinoma in more than 5 patients and adenocarcinoma in roughly 12. SBRT was given in 3 to 5 fractions with a biologically effective dose of at least 100 Gy, using image-guided IMRT or VMAT. SBRT was not combined with any concurrent therapy in any patient. After SBRT, distant metastases developed in about 20% of the 19 patients at a median of approximately seven months, while the remaining 15 patients had no significant progression. Peripheral blood TCR beta repertoires were profiled in stage I NSCLC patients before and after stereotactic body radiotherapy, and the repertoires were related to distant failure. The study sequenced some 38 blood samples from 19 patients, one before and one after SBRT per patient.

The paper's findings and limits, for the study overall: Whether the expanded TCR clones were tumor-specific was not determined. After SBRT, the count of unique TCR clones dropped from a median of approximately 11,000 beforehand to approximately 7,100 afterward (Wilcoxon paired P=0.011). No adjustment for multiple comparisons was applied to any of the reported P values. The study was limited by its small cohort and short follow-up, and the findings require independent validation. Post-SBRT Shannon entropy and its change from baseline were lower in patients who developed distant metastases; baseline Shannon entropy was not associated with metastases. TRBV and TRBJ usage frequencies reportedly varied with metastasis status, involving two V genes at baseline and several V and two J genes after SBRT.

All patients had node-negative disease on CT and PET/CT, and none had a history of other malignancies or had previously received chemotherapy or radiotherapy. At each of two time points, approximately 5.9 milliliters of peripheral venous blood were collected into EDTA tubes. PBMCs were isolated by Ficoll-Paque Plus density-gradient centrifugation. Right after collection, samples were kept at -80 degrees C until analysis. Two rounds of multiplex PCR were used to amplify the TCR beta CDR3 region from genomic DNA. The first PCR round used primers specific to each TRBV and TRBJ gene, with sequences filed in Chinese patent CN105087789A. The second PCR round used universal primers. The Roche High Pure PCR Template Preparation Kit was used to extract genomic DNA from frozen PBMCs. An Illumina HiSeq 3000 was used to sequence the libraries paired-end with 151 bp reads. From the authors' description of their analysis: Raw reads lacking the multiplex PCR primer sequences were removed with CutAdapt. High-quality paired reads were merged into contigs with PEAR. By alignment to reference sequences, MiXCR assigned TRB V, D and J gene segments to each contig. CDR3 sequences were clustered by base quality and sequence similarity to remove sequencing errors. Diversity was calculated as Shannon entropy divided by the natural log of the number of productive TCR sequences. Clonality was computed as one minus the ratio of Shannon entropy to the natural log of the number of unique clonotypes. Progression-free survival cut-offs for repertoire metrics were chosen using the Youden index of ROC curves, with analyses run in R 3.5.3. TCRdb reprocessed the public reads (quality trimming at Q25 with fastp, clone calling with MiXCR) and kept in-frame beta chains. Rows merge per CDR3 protein into single entries with the most common DNA and genes. It is TCRdb's table, rather than the study itself, that gives the V and J calls and clone size. The sample has about 59,000 distinct CDR3 sequences on record, less than 30% of them singletons. The top ten hold approximately 8.3% of the sample.

In the germline V gene, CDR1 corresponds to SGDLS and CDR2 to YYNGEE. The CDR3 contains 14 residues, cysteine and phenylalanine counted. Just CDR3 DNA is preserved here, 42 bases in frame from base 1. V drops 4 bases and J drops 6 bases, leaving 17 bases in between. In its sample, this clonotype was seen many times. Its antigen is not yet known. Within one base of it there is no much larger clone, and no base qualities were kept. The input for sequencing was PBMCs, taken before or after stereotactic body radiation therapy (not recorded which). Rearrangement joined TRBV9 to TRBJ2-7; a tentative D call is TRBD1 (8 bases match). This TCR came from a donor over 45 with non-small cell lung cancer. CDR3 reads: CASSTGQGGVEQYF. The nucleotides read TGTGCCAGCAGCACCGGACAGGGAGGGGTCGAGCAGTACTTC.